This TCR beta chain is from a study of PD-1 blockade in classical Hodgkin lymphoma. The V end was cut by 1 base, the J end by 1 base, with 12 bases between. Germline V gives CDR1 SGHRS, CDR2 YFSETQ. This CDR3 is built from 16 residues. Exposure to brentuximab vedotin varied, and each patient had relapsed following autologous stem cell transplantation. To note about this clone: What it recognizes is unknown.

The method was immunoSEQ multiplex PCR; TCRdb's version includes in-frame clones alone and lacks a portion of them. The sample includes nearly 100,000 clones, approximately 80% of them seen just once. Points from the study as a whole: Patients who responded completely had about the same baseline diversity as newly diagnosed patients. Repertoire difference causes, possibly disease activity or prior therapy, remain undefined.

Here the sequenced sample was peripheral blood mononuclear cells (PBMCs), taken at baseline. This receptor was obtained from a human donor with classical Hodgkin lymphoma. This chain links TRBV5-1 with TRBJ2-1; no clear D gene. In DNA form, the CDR3 reads TGCGCCAGCAGCTTGAAAGGTACGGATTCCTACAATGAGCAGTTCTTC. As protein: CASSLKGTDSYNEQFF. The variable domain in full, with the rest retrieved from reference TRBV5-1 and TRBJ2-1, is KAGVTQTPRYLIKTRGQQVTLSCSPISGHRSVSWYQQTPGQGLQFLFEYFSETQRNKGNFPGRFSGRQFSNSRSEMNVSTLELGDSALYLCASSLKGTDSYNEQFFGPGTRLTVL.